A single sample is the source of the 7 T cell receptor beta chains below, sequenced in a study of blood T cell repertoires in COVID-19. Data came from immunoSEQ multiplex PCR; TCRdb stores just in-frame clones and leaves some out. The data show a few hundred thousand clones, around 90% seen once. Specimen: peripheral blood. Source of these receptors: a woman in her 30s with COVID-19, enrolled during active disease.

CDR3: CASSLQPGSDYEQYF. The CDR3 nucleotides read TGTGCCAGCAGCTTACAGCCCGGGTCGGACTACGAGCAGTACTTC. The chain carries TRBV7-2 and TRBJ2-7; unclear D gene. V lost 2 bases to trimming and J lost 3 bases, with 14 bases between them. The CDR3 loop spans 15 amino acids. Looked up from germline, CDR1 is SGHTA and CDR2 is FQGNSA.

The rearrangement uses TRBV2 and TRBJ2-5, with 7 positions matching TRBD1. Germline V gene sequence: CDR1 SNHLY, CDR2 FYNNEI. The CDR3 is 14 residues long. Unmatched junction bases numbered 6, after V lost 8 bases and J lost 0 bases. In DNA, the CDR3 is TGTGCCAGCTGTCCGACAGGGAACCAAGAGACCCAGTACTTC. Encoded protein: CASCPTGNQETQYF.

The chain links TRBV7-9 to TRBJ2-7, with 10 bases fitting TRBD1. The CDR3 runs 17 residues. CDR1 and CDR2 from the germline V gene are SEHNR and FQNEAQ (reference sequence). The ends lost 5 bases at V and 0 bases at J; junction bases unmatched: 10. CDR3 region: CASSPRGQGPYSYEQYF. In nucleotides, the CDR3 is TGTGCCAGCAGCCCCCGGGGACAGGGGCCCTACTCCTACGAGCAGTACTTC.

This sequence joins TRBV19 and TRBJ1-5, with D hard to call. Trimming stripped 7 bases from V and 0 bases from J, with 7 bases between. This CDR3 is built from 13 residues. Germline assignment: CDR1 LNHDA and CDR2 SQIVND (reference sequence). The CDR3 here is CASTRGSNQPQHF. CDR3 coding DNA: TGTGCCAGTACCCGAGGTAGCAATCAGCCCCAGCATTTT.

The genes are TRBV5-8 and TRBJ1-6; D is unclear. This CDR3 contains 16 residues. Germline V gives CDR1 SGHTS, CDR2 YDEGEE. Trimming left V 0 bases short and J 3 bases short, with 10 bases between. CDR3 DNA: TGTGCCAGCAGCTTGGGGAGGTTCCACTATAATTCACCCCTCCACTTT. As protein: CASSLGRFHYNSPLHF.

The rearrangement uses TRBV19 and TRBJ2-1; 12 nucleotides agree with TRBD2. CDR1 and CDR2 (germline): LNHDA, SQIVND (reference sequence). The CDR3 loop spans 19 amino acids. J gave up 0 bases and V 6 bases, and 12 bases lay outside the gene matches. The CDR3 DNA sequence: TGTGCCAGTAGCAAACTAGCGGGAGGACCGGCGGGCTCCTACAATGAGCAGTTCTTC. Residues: CASSKLAGGPAGSYNEQFF.

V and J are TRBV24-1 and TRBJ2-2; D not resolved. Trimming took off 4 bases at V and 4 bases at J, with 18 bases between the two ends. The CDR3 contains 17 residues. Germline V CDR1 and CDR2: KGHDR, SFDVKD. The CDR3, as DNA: TGTGCCACCAGTGAGGGCCAGACGCCCCCACTCACCGGGGAGCTGTTTTTT. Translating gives CATSEGQTPPLTGELFF.